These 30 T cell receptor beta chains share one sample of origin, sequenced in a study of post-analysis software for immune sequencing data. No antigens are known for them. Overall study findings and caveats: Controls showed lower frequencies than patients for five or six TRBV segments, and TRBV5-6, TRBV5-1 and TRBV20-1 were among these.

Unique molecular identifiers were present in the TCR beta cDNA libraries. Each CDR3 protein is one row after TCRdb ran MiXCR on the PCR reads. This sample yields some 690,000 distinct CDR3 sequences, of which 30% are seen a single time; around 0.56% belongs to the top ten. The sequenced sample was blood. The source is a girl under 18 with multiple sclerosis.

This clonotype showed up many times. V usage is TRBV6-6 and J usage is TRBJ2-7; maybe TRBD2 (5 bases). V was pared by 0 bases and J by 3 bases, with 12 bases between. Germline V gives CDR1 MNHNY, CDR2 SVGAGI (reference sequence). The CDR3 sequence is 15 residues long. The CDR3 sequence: CASSYSGSLIYEQYF. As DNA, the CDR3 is TGTGCCAGCAGTTACTCGGGGAGCCTTATCTACGAGCAGTACTTC.

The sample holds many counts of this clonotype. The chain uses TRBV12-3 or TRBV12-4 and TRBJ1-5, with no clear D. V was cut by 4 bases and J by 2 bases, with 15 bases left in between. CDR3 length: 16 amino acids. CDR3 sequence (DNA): TGTGCCAGCAGTTCCCGTGGAGGGCTAGGCAATCAGCCCCAGCATTTT. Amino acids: CASSSRGGLGNQPQHF.

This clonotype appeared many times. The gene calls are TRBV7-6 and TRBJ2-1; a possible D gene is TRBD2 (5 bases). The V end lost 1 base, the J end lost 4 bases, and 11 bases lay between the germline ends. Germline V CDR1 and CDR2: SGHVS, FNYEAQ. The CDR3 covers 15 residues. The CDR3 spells CASSLVASSYNEQFF. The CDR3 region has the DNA TGTGCCAGCAGCTTAGTGGCTAGCTCATACAATGAGCAGTTCTTC.

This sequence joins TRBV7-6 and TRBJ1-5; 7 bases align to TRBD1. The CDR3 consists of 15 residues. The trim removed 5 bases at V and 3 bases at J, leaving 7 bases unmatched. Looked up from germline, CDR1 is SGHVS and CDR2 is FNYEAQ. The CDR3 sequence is CASSRWTGPNQPQHF. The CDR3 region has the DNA TGTGCCAGCAGCCGTTGGACAGGCCCCAATCAGCCCCAGCATTTT. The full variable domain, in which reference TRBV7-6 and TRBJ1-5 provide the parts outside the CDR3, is GAGVSQSPRYKVTKRGQDVALRCDPISGHVSLYWYRQALGQGPEFLTYFNYEAQQDKSGLPNDRFSAERPEGSISTLTIQRTEQRDSAMYRCASSRWTGPNQPQHFGDGTRLSIL.

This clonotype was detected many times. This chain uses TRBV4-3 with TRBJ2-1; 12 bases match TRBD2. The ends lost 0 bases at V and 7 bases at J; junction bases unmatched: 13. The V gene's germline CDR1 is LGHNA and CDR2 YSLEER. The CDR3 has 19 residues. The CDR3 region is CASSQELTSGRGAGNEQFF. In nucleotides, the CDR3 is TGCGCCAGCAGCCAAGAGCTGACTAGCGGGAGAGGTGCGGGAAATGAGCAGTTCTTC.

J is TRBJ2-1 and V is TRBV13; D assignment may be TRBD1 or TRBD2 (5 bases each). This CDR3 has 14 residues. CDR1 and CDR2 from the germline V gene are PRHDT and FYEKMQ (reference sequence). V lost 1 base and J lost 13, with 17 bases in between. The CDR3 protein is CASSLERTEGTQFF. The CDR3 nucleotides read TGTGCCAGCAGCTTAGAGCGGACTGAAGGGACCCAGTTCTTC.

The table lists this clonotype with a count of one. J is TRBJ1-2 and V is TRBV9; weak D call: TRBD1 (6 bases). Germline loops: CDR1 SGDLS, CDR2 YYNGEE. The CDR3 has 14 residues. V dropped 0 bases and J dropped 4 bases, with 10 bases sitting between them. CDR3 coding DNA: TGTGCCAGCAGCGTAGGGCGGGGGGCCTATGGCTACACCTTC. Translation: CASSVGRGAYGYTF.

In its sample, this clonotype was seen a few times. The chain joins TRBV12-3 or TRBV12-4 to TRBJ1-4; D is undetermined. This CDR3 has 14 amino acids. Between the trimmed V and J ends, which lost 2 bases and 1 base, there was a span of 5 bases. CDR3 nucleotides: TGTGCCAGCAGTTTATGGAGAACTAATGAAAAACTGTTTTTT. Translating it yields CASSLWRTNEKLFF.

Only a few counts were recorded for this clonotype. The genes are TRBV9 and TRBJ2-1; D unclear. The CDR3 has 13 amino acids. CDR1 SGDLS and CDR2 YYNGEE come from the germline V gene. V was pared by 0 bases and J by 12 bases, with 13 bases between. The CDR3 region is CASSVDSILMQFF. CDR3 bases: TGTGCCAGCAGCGTAGATTCCATTTTGATGCAGTTCTTC.

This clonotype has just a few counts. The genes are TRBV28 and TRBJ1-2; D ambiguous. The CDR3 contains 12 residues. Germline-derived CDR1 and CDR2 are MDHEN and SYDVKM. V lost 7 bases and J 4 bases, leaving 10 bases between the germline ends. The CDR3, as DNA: TGTGCCAGCAACGTGGGCAGCTATGGCTACACCTTC. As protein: CASNVGSYGYTF.

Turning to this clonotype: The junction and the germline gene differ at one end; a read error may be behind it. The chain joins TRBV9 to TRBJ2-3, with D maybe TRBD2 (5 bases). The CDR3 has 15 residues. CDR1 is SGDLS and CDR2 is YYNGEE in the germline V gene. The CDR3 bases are TGTGCCAACAGCGTAGAGGGAACCCGGGCAGATACGCAGTATTTT. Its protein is CANSVEGTRADTQYF.

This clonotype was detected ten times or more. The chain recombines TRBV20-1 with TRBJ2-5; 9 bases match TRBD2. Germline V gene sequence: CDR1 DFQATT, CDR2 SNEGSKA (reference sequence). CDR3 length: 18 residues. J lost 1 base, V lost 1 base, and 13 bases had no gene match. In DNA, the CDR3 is TGCAGTGCTAGAGGCCTAGCGGGGCAGGGCCCGGTCCAAGAGACCCAGTACTTC. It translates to CSARGLAGQGPVQETQYF.

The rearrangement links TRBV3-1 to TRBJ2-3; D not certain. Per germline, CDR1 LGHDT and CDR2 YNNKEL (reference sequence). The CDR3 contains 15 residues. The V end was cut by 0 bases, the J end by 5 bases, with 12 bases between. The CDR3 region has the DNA TGTGCCAGCAGCCAAGATCCCCGGGCTGAAGATACGCAGTATTTT. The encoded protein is CASSQDPRAEDTQYF.

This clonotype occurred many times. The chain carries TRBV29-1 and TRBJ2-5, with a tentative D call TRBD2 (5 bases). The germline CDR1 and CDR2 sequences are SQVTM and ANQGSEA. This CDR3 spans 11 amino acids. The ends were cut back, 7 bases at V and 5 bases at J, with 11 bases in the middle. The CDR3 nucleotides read TGCAGCGCCGGACCGGGGGAGACCCAGTACTTC. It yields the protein CSAGPGETQYF.

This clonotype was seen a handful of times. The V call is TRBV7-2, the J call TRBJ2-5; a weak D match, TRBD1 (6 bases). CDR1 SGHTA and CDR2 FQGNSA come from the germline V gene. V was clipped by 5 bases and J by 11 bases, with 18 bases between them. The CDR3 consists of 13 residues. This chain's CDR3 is CASSPVRGHGQYF. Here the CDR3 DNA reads TGTGCCAGCAGCCCAGTCAGGGGCCACGGGCAGTACTTC.

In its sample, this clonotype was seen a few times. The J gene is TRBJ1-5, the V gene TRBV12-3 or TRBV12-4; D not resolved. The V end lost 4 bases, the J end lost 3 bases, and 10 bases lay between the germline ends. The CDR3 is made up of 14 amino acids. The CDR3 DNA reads TGTGCCAGCAGTTCCGGGAGAAACAATCAGCCCCAGCATTTT. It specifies CASSSGRNNQPQHF.

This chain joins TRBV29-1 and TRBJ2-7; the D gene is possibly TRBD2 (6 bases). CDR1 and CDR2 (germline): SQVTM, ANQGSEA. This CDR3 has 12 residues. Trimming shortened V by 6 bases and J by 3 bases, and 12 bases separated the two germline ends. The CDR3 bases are TGCAGCGTGGGGACTGACAACTACGAGCAGTACTTC. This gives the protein CSVGTDNYEQYF.

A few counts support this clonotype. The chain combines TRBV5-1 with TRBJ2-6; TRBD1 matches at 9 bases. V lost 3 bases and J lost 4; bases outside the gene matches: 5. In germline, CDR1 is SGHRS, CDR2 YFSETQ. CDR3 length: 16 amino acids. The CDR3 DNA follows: TGCGCCAGCAGCTCCGGACAGGGGACAGGGGCCAACGTCCTGACTTTC. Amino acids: CASSSGQGTGANVLTF.

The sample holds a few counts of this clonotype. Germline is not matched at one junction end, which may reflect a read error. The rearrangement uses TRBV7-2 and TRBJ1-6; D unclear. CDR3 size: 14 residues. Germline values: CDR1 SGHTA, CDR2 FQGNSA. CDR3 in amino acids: CASSSQHDSSPPHF. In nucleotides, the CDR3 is TGTGCCAGCAGCTCTCAACATGATTCGTCACCCCCCCACTTT.

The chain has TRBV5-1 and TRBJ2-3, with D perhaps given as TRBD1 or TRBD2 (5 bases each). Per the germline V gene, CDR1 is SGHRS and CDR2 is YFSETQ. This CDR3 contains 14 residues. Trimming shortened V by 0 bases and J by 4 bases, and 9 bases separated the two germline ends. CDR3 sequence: CASSLAEGPDTQYF. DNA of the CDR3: TGCGCCAGCAGCTTGGCCGAGGGGCCAGATACGCAGTATTTT.

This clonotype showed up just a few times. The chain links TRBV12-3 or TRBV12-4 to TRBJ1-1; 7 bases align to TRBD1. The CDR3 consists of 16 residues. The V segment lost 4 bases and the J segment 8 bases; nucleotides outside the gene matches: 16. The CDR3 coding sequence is TGTGCCAGCAGTTCCAATTTCCCGACAGGGAGGGTCGAAGCTTTCTTT. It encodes CASSSNFPTGRVEAFF.

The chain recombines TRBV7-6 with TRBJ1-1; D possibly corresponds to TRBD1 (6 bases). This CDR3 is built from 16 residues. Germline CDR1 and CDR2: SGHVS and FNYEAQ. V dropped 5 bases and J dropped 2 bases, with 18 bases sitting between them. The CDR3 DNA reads TGTGCCAGCAGCGACCGGGACAATAAGCCAAACACTGAAGCTTTCTTT. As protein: CASSDRDNKPNTEAFF.

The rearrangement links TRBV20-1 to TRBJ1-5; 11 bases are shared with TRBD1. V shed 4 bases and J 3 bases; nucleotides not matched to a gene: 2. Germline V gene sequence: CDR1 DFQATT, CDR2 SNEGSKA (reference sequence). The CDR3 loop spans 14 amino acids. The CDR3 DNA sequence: TGCAGTGCTATCGGACAGGGGGCCAATCAGCCCCAGCATTTT. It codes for CSAIGQGANQPQHF.

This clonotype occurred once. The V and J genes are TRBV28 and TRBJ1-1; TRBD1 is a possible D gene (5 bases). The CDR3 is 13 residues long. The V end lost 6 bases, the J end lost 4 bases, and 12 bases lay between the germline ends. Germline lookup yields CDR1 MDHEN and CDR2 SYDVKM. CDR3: CASRGTWGTEAFF. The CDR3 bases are TGTGCCAGCAGAGGGACGTGGGGCACTGAAGCTTTCTTT.

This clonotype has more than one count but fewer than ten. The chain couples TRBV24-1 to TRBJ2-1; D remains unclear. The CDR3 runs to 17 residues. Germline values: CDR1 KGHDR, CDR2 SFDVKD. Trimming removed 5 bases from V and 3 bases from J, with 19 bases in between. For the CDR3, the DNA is TGTGCCACCAGTGGCGACCACGGGCCCGCCCTCTACAATGAGCAGTTCTTC. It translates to CATSGDHGPALYNEQFF.

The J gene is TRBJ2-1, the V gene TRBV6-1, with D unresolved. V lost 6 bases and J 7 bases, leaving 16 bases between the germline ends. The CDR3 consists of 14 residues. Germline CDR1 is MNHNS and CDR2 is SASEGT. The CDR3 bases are TGTGCCAGCAGCCTCTTCCGGGCACTGAATGAGCAGTTCTTC. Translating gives CASSLFRALNEQFF.

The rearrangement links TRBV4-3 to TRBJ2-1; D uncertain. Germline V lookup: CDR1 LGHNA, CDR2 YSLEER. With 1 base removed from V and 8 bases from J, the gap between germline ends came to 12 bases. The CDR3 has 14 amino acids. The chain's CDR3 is CASSQGFSYDEQFF. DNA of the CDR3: TGCGCCAGCAGCCAAGGGTTTTCTTACGATGAGCAGTTCTTC.

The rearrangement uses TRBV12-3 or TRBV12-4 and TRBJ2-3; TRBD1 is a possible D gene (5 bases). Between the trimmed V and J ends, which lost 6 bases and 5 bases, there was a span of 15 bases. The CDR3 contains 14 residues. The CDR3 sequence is CASRSRVTGDTQYF. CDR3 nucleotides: TGTGCCAGCAGGAGCAGGGTTACGGGAGATACGCAGTATTTT.

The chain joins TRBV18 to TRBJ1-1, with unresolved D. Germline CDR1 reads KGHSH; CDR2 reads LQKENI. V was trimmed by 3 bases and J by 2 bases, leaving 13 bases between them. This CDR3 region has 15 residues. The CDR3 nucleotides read TGTGCCAGCTCACCCCTATGGACCGAAAACACTGAAGCTTTCTTT. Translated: CASSPLWTENTEAFF.

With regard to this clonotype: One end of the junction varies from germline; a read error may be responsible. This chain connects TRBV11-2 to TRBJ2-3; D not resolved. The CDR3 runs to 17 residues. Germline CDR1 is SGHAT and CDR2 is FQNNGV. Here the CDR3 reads CACSLGPVGRATDTQYF. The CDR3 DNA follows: TGTGCCTGCAGCTTAGGTCCGGTGGGCAGAGCAACAGATACGCAGTATTTT.